The TCR beta chain under discussion was sequenced for a study of Ad26.COV2.S vaccination and SARS-CoV-2 variants. Study-level results: Following vaccination, spike-specific CD8+ and CD4+ T cell responses reportedly exhibited substantial breadth. Spike-specific TCR breadth ran higher among vaccine recipients than placebo recipients.

On this clone itself: Its antigen is undetermined.

The CDR3 is made up of 15 amino acids. Trimming at V came to 6 bases and at J to 3 bases, leaving 3 bases not matched to a gene. Looked up from germline, CDR1 is MNHEY and CDR2 is SMNVEV (reference sequence). This table comes from immunoSEQ multiplex PCR, and its TCRdb copy is limited to in-frame clones, with some not included. The sample contains around 100,000 clones, approximately 81% of which appear only once. The sequence came from a human donor who had recovered from COVID-19. The chain carries TRBV27 and TRBJ2-1, with TRBD2 matching over 12 bases. Sequencing was performed on peripheral blood, taken after recovery from COVID-19. This CDR3 is CASRGLAGIYNEQFF. The CDR3 DNA reads as TGTGCCAGCAGGGGACTAGCGGGCATCTACAATGAGCAGTTCTTC.